One sample yielded the 9 T cell receptor beta chains listed below, sequenced in a study of beta chain features in type 1 diabetes. cDNA synthesis used the whole RNA isolate, giving expressed TCRB sequences. Only in-frame clones appear in the TCRdb table, and some are missing; sequencing was by immunoSEQ multiplex PCR. In the table there are roughly 700,000 clones, roughly 13% of which are singletons. Antigen specificity for these receptors is unknown. The study, taken as a whole, reports: A moderate, significant TCRB CDR3 shortening appeared in type 1 diabetes across four CD4+ subsets.

Input material: naive CD4+ T cells from blood. The source of these receptors is a man aged 18 to 29 with type 1 diabetes.

This rearrangement joins TRBV18 to TRBJ2-5; no reliable D call. The ends were cut back, 0 bases at V and 0 bases at J, with 8 bases in the middle. Germline CDR1 KGHSH, CDR2 LQKENI. CDR3 length: 15 residues. The CDR3 DNA reads as TGTGCCAGCTCACCACCGGGCAGGTACCAAGAGACCCAGTACTTC. As protein: CASSPPGRYQETQYF.

This chain joins TRBV4-1 and TRBJ1-5, with D possibly being TRBD1 (6 bases). The CDR3 sequence is 15 residues long. Germline V lookup: CDR1 MGHRA, CDR2 YSYEKL. Trimming stripped 4 bases from V and 4 bases from J, with 14 bases between. This chain's CDR3 is CASSPLTGLNQPQHF. The CDR3 nucleotides read TGCGCCAGCAGCCCCCTGACAGGACTAAATCAGCCCCAGCATTTT.

This CDR3 is CASSWWGPGGEKLFF. The CDR3 region has the DNA TGTGCCAGCAGTTGGTGGGGGCCTGGGGGTGAAAAACTGTTTTTT. The rearrangement joins TRBV5-4 to TRBJ1-4, with D maybe TRBD1 (6 bases). Germline CDR1 SGHNT, CDR2 YYREEE (reference sequence). The CDR3 spans 15 residues. Trimming cost V 5 bases and J 7 bases, with 18 bases left between them.

The rearrangement uses TRBV9 and TRBJ2-3; TRBD1 or TRBD2 may be the D gene (6 bases each). Germline CDR1 SGDLS, CDR2 YYNGEE. The CDR3 has 15 residues. With 4 bases removed from V and 5 bases from J, the gap between germline ends came to 17 bases. The CDR3 loop is CASSHWRGAVDTQYF. CDR3 sequence (DNA): TGTGCCAGCAGCCACTGGAGGGGGGCCGTAGATACGCAGTATTTT.

V gene TRBV7-9 combines with J gene TRBJ1-6; TRBD1 agrees at 10 bases. There are 14 residues in the CDR3. From germline, CDR1 is SEHNR and CDR2 FQNEAQ (reference sequence). J was trimmed by 8 bases and V by 6 bases; bases with no gene match: 4. This CDR3 is CASRPGTGDSPLHF. The CDR3 DNA reads as TGTGCCAGCAGACCCGGGACAGGGGATTCACCCCTCCACTTT.

This rearrangement joins TRBV6-1 to TRBJ2-3; D may be TRBD1 (6 bases). Germline lookup yields CDR1 MNHNS and CDR2 SASEGT. V shed 5 bases and J shed 2 bases, with 11 bases lying between them. The CDR3 runs 14 residues. CDR3: CASSPGTTTDTQYF. CDR3 nucleotides: TGTGCCAGCAGTCCAGGGACAACCACAGATACGCAGTATTTT.

This chain's CDR3 is CASSPPGLAATYEQYF. Written as DNA, the CDR3 is TGTGCCAGCTCACCACCGGGTCTAGCGGCTACTTACGAGCAGTACTTC. This chain links TRBV18 with TRBJ2-7; 7 bases agree with TRBD2. The CDR3 totals 16 residues. With 0 bases clipped from V and 4 bases from J, the junction kept 9 bases outside the gene matches. Germline CDR1 is KGHSH and CDR2 is LQKENI.

In this sample, this clone turned up a few times. The V and J genes are TRBV30 and TRBJ1-1; no clear D. This CDR3 comprises 13 residues. Trimming left V 2 bases short and J 3 bases short, with 10 bases between. Per the germline V gene, CDR1 is GTSNPN and CDR2 is SVGIG (reference sequence). CDR3 residues: CAWSTEWDTEAFF. In DNA form, the CDR3 reads TGTGCCTGGAGTACGGAGTGGGACACTGAAGCTTTCTTT.

This sequence joins TRBV11-2 and TRBJ1-3; D remains ambiguous. Germline values: CDR1 SGHAT, CDR2 FQNNGV. The V and J ends lost 7 bases and 4 bases respectively, with 11 bases between them. The CDR3 loop spans 13 amino acids. CDR3 nucleotide sequence: TGTGCCAGCACCCCGCTAGGAGGAAACACCATATATTTT. Translating gives CASTPLGGNTIYF.